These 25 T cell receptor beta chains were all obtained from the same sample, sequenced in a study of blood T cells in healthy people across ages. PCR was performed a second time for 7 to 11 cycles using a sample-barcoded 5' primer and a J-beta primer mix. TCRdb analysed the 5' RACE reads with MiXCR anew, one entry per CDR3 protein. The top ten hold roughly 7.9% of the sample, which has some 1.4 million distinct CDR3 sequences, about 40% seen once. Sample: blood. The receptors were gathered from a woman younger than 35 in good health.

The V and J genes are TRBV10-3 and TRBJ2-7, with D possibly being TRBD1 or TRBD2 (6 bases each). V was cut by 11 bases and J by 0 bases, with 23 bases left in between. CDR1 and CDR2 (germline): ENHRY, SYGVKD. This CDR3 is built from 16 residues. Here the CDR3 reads CASQQGPVGGSYEQYF. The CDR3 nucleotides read TGTGCCTCGCAACAGGGTCCGGTGGGGGGCTCCTACGAGCAGTACTTC.

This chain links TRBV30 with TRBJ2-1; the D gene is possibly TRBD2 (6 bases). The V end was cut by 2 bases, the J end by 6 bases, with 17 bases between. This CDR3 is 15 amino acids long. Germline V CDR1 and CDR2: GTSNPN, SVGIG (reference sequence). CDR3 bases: TGTGCCTGGAGTTCGGGAGACTCCTCTTTCAATGAGCAGTTCTTC. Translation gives CAWSSGDSSFNEQFF.

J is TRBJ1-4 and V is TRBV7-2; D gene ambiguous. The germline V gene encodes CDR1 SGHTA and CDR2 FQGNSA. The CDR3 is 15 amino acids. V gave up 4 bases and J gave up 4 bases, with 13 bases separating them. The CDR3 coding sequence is TGTGCCAGCAGCTCCCAAGGCGGAATTAATGAAAAACTGTTTTTT. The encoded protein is CASSSQGGINEKLFF.

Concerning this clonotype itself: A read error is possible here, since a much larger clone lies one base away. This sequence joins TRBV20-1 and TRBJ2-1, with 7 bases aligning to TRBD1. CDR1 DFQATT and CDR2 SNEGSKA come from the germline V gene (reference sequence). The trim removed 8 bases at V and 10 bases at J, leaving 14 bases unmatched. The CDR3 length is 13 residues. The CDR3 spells CSSKGATVYEQFF. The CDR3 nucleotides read TGCAGTTCAAAGGGGGCTACCGTTTACGAGCAGTTCTTC.

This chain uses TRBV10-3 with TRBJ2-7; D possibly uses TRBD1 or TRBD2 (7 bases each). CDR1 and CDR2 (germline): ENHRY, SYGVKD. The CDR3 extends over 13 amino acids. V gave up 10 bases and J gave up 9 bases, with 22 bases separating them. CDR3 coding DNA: TGTGCCACCGCAGGGGGGGAACAAGGTCGGCAGTACTTC. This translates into CATAGGEQGRQYF.

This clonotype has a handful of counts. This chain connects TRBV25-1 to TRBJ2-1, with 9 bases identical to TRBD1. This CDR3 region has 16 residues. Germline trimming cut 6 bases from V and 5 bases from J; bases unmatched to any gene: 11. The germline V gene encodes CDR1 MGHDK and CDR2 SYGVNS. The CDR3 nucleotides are TGTGCCAGCAGCGATTTACAGGGGGCGGCCCACAATGAGCAGTTCTTC. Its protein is CASSDLQGAAHNEQFF.

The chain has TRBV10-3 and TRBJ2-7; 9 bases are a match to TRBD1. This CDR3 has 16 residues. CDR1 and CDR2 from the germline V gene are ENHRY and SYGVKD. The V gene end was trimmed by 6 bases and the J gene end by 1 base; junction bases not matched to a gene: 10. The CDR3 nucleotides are TGTGCCATCAGCGATCAGGCCGGGACAGGGTCCTACGAGCAGTACTTC. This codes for CAISDQAGTGSYEQYF.

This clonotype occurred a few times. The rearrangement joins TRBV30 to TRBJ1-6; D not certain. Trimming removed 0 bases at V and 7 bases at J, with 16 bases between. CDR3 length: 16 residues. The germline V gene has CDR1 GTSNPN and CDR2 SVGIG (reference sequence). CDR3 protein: CAWSVRREGLNSPLHF. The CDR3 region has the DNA TGTGCCTGGAGTGTTCGCCGAGAGGGTCTGAATTCACCCCTCCACTTT.

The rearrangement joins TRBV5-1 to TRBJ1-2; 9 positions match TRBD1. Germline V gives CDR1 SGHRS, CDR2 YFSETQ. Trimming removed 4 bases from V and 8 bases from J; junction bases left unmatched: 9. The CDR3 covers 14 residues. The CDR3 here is CASSPRTGVEGYTF. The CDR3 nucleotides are TGCGCCAGCAGCCCTAGGACAGGGGTGGAAGGCTACACCTTC.

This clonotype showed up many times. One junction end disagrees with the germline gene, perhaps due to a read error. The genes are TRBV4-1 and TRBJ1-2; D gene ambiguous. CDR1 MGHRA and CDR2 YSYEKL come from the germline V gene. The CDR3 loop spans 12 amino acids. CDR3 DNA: TGTGCCAGCAGCCAAGATGGCTATGGCTACACCTTC. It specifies CASSQDGYGYTF.

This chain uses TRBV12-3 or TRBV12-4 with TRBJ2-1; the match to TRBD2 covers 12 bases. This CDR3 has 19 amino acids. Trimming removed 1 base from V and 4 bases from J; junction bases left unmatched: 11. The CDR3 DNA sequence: TGTGCCAGCAGTTTAGAGGACGGCCTAGGGACTAGCGGGTACAATGAGCAGTTCTTC. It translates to CASSLEDGLGTSGYNEQFF.

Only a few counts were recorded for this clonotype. The CDR3, as DNA: TGTGCCAGCAGCGGACAGGCGGGAAATACGCAGTATTTT. As protein: CASSGQAGNTQYF. The chain is built from TRBV12-3 or TRBV12-4 and TRBJ2-3; possible D gene TRBD1, 7 bases. This CDR3 comprises 13 residues. V was shortened by 6 bases and J by 7 bases, with 14 bases between the two germline ends.

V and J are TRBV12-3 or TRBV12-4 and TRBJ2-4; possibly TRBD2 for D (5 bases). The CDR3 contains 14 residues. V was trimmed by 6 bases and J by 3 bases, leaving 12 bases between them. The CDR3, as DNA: TGTGCCAGCAGCCCCTACAGCGGCAAAAACATTCAGTACTTC. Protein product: CASSPYSGKNIQYF.

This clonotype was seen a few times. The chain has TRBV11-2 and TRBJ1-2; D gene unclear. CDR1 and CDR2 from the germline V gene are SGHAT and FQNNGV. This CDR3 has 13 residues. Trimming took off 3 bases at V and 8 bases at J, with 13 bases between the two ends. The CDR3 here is CASSLDSTGGYTF. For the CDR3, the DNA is TGTGCCAGCAGCTTGGATAGTACCGGCGGCTACACCTTC. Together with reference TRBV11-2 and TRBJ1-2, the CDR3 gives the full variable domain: EAGVAQSPRYKIIEKRQSVAFWCNPISGHATLYWYQQILGQGPKLLIQFQNNGVVDDSQLPKDRFSAERLKGVDSTLKIQPAKLEDSAVYLCASSLDSTGGYTFGSGTRLTVV.

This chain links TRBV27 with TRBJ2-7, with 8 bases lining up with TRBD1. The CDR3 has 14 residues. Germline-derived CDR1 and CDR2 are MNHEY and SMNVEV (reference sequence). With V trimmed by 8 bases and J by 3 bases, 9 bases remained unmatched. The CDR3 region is CASGPGQGSYEQYF. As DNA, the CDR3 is TGTGCCAGCGGCCCCGGACAGGGAAGCTACGAGCAGTACTTC.

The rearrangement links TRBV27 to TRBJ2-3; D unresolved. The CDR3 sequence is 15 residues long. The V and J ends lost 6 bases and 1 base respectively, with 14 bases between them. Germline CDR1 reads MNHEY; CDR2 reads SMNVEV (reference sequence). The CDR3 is CASRKGLYGTDTQYF. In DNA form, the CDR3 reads TGTGCCAGCAGAAAGGGTCTTTACGGCACAGATACGCAGTATTTT.

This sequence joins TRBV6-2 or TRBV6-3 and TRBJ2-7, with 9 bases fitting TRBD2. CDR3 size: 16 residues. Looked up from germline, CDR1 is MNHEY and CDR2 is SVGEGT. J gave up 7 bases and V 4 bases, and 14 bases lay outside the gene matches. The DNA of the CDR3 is TGTGCCAGCAGTTCTTTAGCGGGGGACGGGGTCTATGAGCAGTACTTC. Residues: CASSSLAGDGVYEQYF.

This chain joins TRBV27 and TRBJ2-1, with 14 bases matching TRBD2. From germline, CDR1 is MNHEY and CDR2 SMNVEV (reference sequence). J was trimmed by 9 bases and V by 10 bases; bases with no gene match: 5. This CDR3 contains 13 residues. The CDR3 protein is CATGTSGSGEQFF. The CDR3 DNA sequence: TGTGCCACCGGGACTAGCGGGAGCGGTGAGCAGTTCTTC.

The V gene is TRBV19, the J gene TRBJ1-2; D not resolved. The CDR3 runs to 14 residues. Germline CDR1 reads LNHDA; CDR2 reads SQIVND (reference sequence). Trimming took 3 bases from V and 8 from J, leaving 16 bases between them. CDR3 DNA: TGTGCCAGTAGTATTGGATTGGGGTCGGAGGGCTACACCTTC. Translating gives CASSIGLGSEGYTF.

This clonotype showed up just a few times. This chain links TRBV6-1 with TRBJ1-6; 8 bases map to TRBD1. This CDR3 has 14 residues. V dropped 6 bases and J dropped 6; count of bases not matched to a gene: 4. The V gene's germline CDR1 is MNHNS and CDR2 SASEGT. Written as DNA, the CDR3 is TGTGCCAGCAGACCACAGGGGGGTAATTCACCCCTCCACTTT. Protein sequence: CASRPQGGNSPLHF.

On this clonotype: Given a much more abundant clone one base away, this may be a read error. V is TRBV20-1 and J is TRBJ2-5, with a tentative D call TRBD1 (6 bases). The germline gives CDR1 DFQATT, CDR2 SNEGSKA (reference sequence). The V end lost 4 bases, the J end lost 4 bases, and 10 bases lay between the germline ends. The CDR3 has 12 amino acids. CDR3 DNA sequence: TGCAGTGCTACCTCAGGGGCAGAGACCCAGTACTTC. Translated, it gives CSATSGAETQYF.

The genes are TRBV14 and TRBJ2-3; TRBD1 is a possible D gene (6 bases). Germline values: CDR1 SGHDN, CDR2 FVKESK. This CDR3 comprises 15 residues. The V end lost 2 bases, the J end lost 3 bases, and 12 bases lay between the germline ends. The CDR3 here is CASSQWQGLTDTQYF. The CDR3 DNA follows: TGTGCCAGCAGCCAATGGCAGGGGCTGACAGATACGCAGTATTTT.

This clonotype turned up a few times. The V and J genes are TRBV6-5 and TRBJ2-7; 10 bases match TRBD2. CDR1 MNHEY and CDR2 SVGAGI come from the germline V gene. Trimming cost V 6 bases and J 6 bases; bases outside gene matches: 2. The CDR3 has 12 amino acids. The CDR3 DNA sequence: TGTGCCAGCAGGTGGACTAGCGGCGAGCAGTACTTC. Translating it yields CASRWTSGEQYF.

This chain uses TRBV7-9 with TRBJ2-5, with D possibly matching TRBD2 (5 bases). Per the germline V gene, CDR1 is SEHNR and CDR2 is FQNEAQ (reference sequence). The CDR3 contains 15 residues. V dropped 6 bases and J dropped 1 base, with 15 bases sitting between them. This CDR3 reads CASSSRERVQETQYF. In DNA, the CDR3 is TGTGCCAGCAGTTCCCGTGAGAGGGTCCAAGAGACCCAGTACTTC.

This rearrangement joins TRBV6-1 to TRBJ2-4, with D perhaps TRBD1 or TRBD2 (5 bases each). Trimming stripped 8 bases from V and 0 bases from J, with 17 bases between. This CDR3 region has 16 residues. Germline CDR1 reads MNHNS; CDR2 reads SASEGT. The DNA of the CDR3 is TGTGCCAGCCTTAGGGGAGCTGTCCTAGCCAAAAACATTCAGTACTTC. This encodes CASLRGAVLAKNIQYF.